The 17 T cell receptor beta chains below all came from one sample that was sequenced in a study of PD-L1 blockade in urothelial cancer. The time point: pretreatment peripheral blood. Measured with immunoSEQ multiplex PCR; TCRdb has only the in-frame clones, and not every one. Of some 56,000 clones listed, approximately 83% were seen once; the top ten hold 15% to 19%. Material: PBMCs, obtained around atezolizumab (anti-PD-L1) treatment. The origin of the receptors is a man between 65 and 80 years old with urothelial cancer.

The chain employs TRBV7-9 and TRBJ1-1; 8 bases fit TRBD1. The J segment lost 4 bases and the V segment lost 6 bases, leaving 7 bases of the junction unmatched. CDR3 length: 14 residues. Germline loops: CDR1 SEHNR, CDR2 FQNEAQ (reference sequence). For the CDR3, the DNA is TGTGCCAGCAGAAAAACAGGGGGGTCCACTGAAGCTTTCTTT. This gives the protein CASRKTGGSTEAFF.

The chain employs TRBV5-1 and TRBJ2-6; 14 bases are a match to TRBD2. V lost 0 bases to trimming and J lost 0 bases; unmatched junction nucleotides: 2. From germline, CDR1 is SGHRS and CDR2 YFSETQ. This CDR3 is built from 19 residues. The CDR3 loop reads CASSLEGLAGVSGANVLTF. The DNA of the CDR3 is TGCGCCAGCAGCTTGGAGGGACTAGCGGGGGTCTCTGGGGCCAACGTCCTGACTTTC.

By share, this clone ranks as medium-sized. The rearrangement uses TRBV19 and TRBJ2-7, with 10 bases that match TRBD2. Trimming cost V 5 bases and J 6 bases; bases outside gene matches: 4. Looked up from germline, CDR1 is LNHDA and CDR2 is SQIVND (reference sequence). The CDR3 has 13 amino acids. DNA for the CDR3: TGTGCCAGTAGTGTGGGACTAGCGAGCGAGCAGTACTTC. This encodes CASSVGLASEQYF. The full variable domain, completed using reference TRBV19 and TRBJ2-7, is DGGITQSPKYLFRKEGQNVTLSCEQNLNHDAMYWYRQDPGQGLRLIYYSQIVNDFQKGDIAEGYSVSREKKESFPLTVTSAQKNPTAFYLCASSVGLASEQYFGPGTRLTVT.

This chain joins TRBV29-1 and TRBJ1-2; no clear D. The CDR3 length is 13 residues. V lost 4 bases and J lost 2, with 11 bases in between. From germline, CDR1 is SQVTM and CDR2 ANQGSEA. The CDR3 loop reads CSVGIGKNYGYTF. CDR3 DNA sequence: TGCAGCGTTGGAATCGGGAAAAACTATGGCTACACCTTC.

CDR3 amino acids: CASSEARGEFF. The CDR3, as DNA: TGTGCCAGCAGTGAAGCGCGGGGGGAGTTCTTC. The chain has TRBV6-1 and TRBJ2-1, with TRBD2 matching 8 bases. The CDR3 has 11 residues. Germline V gives CDR1 MNHNS, CDR2 SASEGT. The V gene end was trimmed by 0 bases and the J gene end by 14 bases; junction bases not matched to a gene: 0.

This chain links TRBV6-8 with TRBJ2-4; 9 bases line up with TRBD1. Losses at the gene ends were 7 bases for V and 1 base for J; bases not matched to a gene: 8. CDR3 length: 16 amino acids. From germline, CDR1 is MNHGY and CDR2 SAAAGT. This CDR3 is CASNIQGARAKNIQYF. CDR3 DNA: TGTGCCAGCAACATACAGGGGGCCAGGGCCAAAAACATTCAGTACTTC.

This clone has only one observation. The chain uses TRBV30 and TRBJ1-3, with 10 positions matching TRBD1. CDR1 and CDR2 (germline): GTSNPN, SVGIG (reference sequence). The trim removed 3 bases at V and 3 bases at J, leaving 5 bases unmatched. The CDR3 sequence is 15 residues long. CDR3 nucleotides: TGTGCCTGGAGACGGGACAGGGGAGGTGGAAACACCATATATTTT. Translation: CAWRRDRGGGNTIYF. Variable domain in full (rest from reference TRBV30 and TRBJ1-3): SQTIHQWPATLVQPVGSPLSLECTVEGTSNPNLYWYRQAAGRGLQLLFYSVGIGQISSEVPQNLSASRPQDRQFILSSKKLLLSDSGFYLCAWRRDRGGGNTIYFGEGSWLTVV.

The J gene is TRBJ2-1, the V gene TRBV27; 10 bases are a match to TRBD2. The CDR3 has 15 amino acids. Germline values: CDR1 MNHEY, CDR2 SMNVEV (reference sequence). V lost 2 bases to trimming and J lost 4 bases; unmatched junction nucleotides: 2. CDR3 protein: CASSLGAGGYNEQFF. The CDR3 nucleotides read TGTGCCAGCAGTTTAGGAGCGGGAGGGTACAATGAGCAGTTCTTC.

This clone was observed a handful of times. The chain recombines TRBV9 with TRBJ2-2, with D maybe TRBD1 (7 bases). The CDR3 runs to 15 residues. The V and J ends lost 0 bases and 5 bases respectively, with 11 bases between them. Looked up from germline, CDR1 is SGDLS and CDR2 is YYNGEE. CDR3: CASSVDQGGTGELFF. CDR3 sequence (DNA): TGTGCCAGCAGCGTAGATCAGGGGGGAACCGGGGAGCTGTTTTTT.

CDR3 protein: CASSLQGTGSYEQYF. The CDR3 coding sequence is TGTGCCAGCAGTTTACAGGGCACCGGCTCCTACGAGCAGTACTTC. The rearrangement joins TRBV27 to TRBJ2-7; perhaps TRBD1 as D (5 bases). CDR3 size: 15 residues. V was clipped by 2 bases and J by 0 bases, with 11 bases between them. Looked up from germline, CDR1 is MNHEY and CDR2 is SMNVEV (reference sequence).

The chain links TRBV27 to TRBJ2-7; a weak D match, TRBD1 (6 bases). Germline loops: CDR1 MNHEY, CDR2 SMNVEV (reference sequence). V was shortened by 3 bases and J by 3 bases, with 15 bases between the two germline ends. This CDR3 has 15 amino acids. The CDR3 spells CASSFKGRTDYEQYF. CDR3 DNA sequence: TGTGCCAGCAGTTTTAAGGGACGGACAGACTACGAGCAGTACTTC.

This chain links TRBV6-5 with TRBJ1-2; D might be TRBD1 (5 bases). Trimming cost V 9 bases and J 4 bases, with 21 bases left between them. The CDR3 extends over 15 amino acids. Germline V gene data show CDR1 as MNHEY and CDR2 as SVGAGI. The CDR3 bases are TGTGCCAGTAGAACTCAGGGCGATTCGGCCTATGGCTACACCTTC. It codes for CASRTQGDSAYGYTF.

The CDR3 sequence is CASSPPGLAGGHLQYF. CDR3 bases: TGTGCCAGCAGCCCCCCTGGACTAGCGGGAGGGCATCTCCAGTATTTT. The chain combines TRBV9 with TRBJ2-3; 15 bases line up with TRBD2. The CDR3 has 16 residues. Looked up from germline, CDR1 is SGDLS and CDR2 is YYNGEE. V was pared by 4 bases and J by 12 bases, with 12 bases of the junction left unmatched.

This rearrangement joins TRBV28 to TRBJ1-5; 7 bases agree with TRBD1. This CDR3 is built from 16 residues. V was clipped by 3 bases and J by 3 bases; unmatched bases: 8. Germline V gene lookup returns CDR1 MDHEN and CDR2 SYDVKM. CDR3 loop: CASSFPSTGINQPQHF. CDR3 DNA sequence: TGTGCCAGCAGTTTCCCGTCGACAGGGATCAATCAGCCCCAGCATTTT. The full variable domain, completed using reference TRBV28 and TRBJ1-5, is DVKVTQSSRYLVKRTGEKVFLECVQDMDHENMFWYRQDPGLGLRLIYFSYDVKMKEKGDIPEGYSVSREKKERFSLILESASTNQTSMYLCASSFPSTGINQPQHFGDGTRLSIL.

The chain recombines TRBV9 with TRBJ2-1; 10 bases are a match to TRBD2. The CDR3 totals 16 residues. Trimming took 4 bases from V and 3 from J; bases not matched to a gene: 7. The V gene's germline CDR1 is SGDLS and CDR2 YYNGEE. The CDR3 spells CASSSEGLASYNEQFF. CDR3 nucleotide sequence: TGTGCCAGCAGCTCAGAGGGACTAGCGAGCTACAATGAGCAGTTCTTC.

The DNA for the CDR3 is TGTGCCAGCAGGGCCGGGGCAGGGGGCCCCCAGAGGACCGGGGAGCTGTTTTTT. This gives the protein CASRAGAGGPQRTGELFF. The gene calls are TRBV2 and TRBJ2-2; 8 positions match TRBD1. V lost 6 bases and J lost 5; bases outside the gene matches: 17. The CDR3 loop spans 18 amino acids. Germline loops: CDR1 SNHLY, CDR2 FYNNEI.

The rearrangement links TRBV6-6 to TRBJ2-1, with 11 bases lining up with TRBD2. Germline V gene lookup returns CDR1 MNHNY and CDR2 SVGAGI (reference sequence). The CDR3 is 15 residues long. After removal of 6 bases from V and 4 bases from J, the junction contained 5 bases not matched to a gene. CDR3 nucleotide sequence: TGTGCCAGCAGCCCCCTAGCGGGAGGTTACAATGAGCAGTTCTTC. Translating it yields CASSPLAGGYNEQFF.